The present TCR beta chain was sequenced within a study of blood T cell repertoires in COVID-19. In the study overall: COVID-19 samples collected from the United States, Italy and Spain covered acute and convalescent phases. In each case, the material was cDNA or gDNA derived from T cells, B-cell-depleted T cells, or PBMCs.

The CDR3 is 16 residues long. The germline V gene encodes CDR1 LNHDA and CDR2 SQIVND (reference sequence). Trimming removed 6 bases at V and 2 bases at J, with 17 bases between. In this sample, this clone turned up a few times. Per the study methods: Nucleated cell number was recorded as an estimate derived from reference gene primer amplification. The table came from immunoSEQ multiplex PCR; TCRdb's copy has only in-frame clones and leaves some out. V and J calls and clone size are copied from that table; D and trimming were computed from the DNA. Among 50,000 to 80,000 clones listed, just over 85% were seen once.

The sequence derives from a man between 45 and 60 years old with active COVID-19. Source material: peripheral blood. The V gene is TRBV19, the J gene TRBJ1-5; D possibly corresponds to TRBD1 (6 bases). CDR3: CASRTIRGGRNQPQHF. The CDR3 coding sequence is TGTGCCAGTAGGACCATTAGGGGGGGTCGCAATCAGCCCCAGCATTTT.